This TCR beta chain was sequenced for a study of T cells in Graves' hyperthyroidism and ophthalmopathy. The V and J ends lost 4 bases and 4 bases, in that order; junction bases with no gene match: 10. The CDR3 contains 16 residues. Germline assignment: CDR1 MNHNS and CDR2 SASEGT. The CDR3 regions of TCR beta were amplified from RNA transcripts. TCR CDR3 regions were first amplified by RT-PCR with HTBI primers. MiXCR was run by TCRdb on the multiplex PCR reads, yielding one entry per CDR3 protein. The sample comprises 500,000 to 600,000 distinct CDR3 sequences, just under 20% of which are singletons, and 47% rests with the top ten.

The chain combines TRBV6-1 with TRBJ1-1; 9 bases are shared with TRBD1. The source is a man aged 35-49 years with Graves' ophthalmopathy. The sample taken for sequencing was blood. CDR3 sequence reads: CASSAPGQGSATEAFF. The CDR3 DNA reads as TGTGCCAGCAGTGCTCCGGGACAGGGATCTGCCACTGAAGCTTTCTTT.